This passage covers 16 T cell receptor beta chains from one sample sequenced in a study of regulatory T cells in long-lasting Graves disease. Stated time point: persistent/refractory GD, antithyroid drugs over 5 years with positive TRAb. There was RNA extracted from PBMCs, and the TCR library was made from it. In building TCR beta libraries, iRepertoire HTBI primers were used together with Arm-PCR of CDR3 regions. TCRdb re-derived calls from the multiplex PCR reads in MiXCR, one entry per CDR3 protein. The sample includes more than 650,000 distinct CDR3 sequences, about 30% of them seen just once. Sequencing used peripheral blood mononuclear cells (PBMCs), obtained when the disease was refractory, from a patient treated with antithyroid drugs. The receptor set was obtained from a female donor with Graves disease.

The chain combines TRBV2 with TRBJ1-1; 8 positions match TRBD1. Germline V gene sequence: CDR1 SNHLY, CDR2 FYNNEI. The ends lost 8 bases at V and 3 bases at J; junction bases unmatched: 5. The CDR3 sequence is 13 residues long. The CDR3 nucleotides read TGTGCCAGCGTTCGACAGGGGCACACTGAAGCTTTCTTT. It encodes CASVRQGHTEAFF.

The rearrangement joins TRBV20-1 to TRBJ1-6; D might be TRBD1 (5 bases). Trimming removed 1 base at V and 7 bases at J, with 17 bases between. Germline V gene sequence: CDR1 DFQATT, CDR2 SNEGSKA (reference sequence). The CDR3 consists of 16 residues. The CDR3 loop reads CSARAQEGVVNSPLHF. DNA for the CDR3: TGCAGTGCTAGAGCCCAGGAAGGGGTAGTAAATTCACCCCTCCACTTT.

This clonotype was recorded at least ten times. This chain uses TRBV28 with TRBJ1-1; tentatively, D is TRBD1 (6 bases). V was shortened by 3 bases and J by 1 base, with 9 bases between the two germline ends. CDR3 length: 14 amino acids. Per germline, CDR1 MDHEN and CDR2 SYDVKM. The CDR3 loop reads CASSFRGGNTEAFF. For the CDR3, the DNA is TGTGCCAGCAGTTTCAGGGGAGGGAACACTGAAGCTTTCTTT.

This clonotype was recorded many times. The gene calls are TRBV20-1 and TRBJ1-5; D not certain. V was pared by 1 base and J by 6 bases, with 7 bases between. This CDR3 has 12 amino acids. Looked up from germline, CDR1 is DFQATT and CDR2 is SNEGSKA (reference sequence). The CDR3 is CSARVLSQPQHF. The CDR3 nucleotides are TGCAGTGCTAGAGTATTGTCTCAGCCCCAGCATTTT.

This clonotype came up a few times. The CDR3 region has the DNA TGCAGTGCTGCGGCCAGGGGGCAGGGTGGCTACACCTTC. It translates to CSAAARGQGGYTF. The V call is TRBV20-1, the J call TRBJ1-2; 8 bases line up with TRBD1. V shed 5 bases, J shed 7 bases, and the junction held 9 bases outside the gene matches. Germline-derived CDR1 and CDR2 are DFQATT and SNEGSKA (reference sequence). The CDR3 runs to 13 residues.

Notes on this clonotype: A much larger clone lies one base from this, so it may be a read error. The V gene is TRBV12-3 or TRBV12-4, the J gene TRBJ2-7; D is perhaps TRBD2 (7 bases). The CDR3 loop spans 16 amino acids. The V gene lost 6 bases and the J gene lost 0 bases, with 18 bases spanning the gap. Here the CDR3 DNA reads TGTGCCAGCAGGGGGGCGACGGGGAGGGCCTCCTACGAGCAGTACTTC. Its protein product is CASRGATGRASYEQYF.

This clonotype has more than one count but fewer than ten. This chain connects TRBV27 to TRBJ1-1; D is uncertain. The CDR3 extends over 14 amino acids. Germline values: CDR1 MNHEY, CDR2 SMNVEV (reference sequence). Trimming left V 3 bases short and J 3 bases short, with 11 bases between. CDR3 region: CASSLRGSYTEAFF. The CDR3 DNA is TGTGCCAGCAGTTTGCGAGGGAGTTACACTGAAGCTTTCTTT.

In its sample, this clonotype was seen a few times. The chain joins TRBV5-1 to TRBJ1-2; D is possibly TRBD1 (5 bases). CDR3 length: 14 amino acids. Trimming removed 2 bases from V and 8 bases from J, with 16 bases in between. Germline V CDR1 and CDR2: SGHRS, YFSETQ. The CDR3 nucleotides read TGCGCCAGCAGCTTTGGGACCGGGAGGGGAGGCTACACCTTC. Its protein is CASSFGTGRGGYTF.

This clonotype was recorded at least ten times. The rearrangement uses TRBV28 and TRBJ1-1; D call uncertain. Germline CDR1 and CDR2: MDHEN and SYDVKM. The CDR3 consists of 13 residues. Trimming pared 3 bases from V and 1 base from J, leaving 6 bases between. DNA of the CDR3: TGTGCCAGCAGTTTTTCGGGGAACACTGAAGCTTTCTTT. This translates into CASSFSGNTEAFF.

The chain couples TRBV20-1 to TRBJ2-7; 8 bases fit TRBD2. The CDR3 contains 12 residues. Germline CDR1 and CDR2: DFQATT and SNEGSKA (reference sequence). V gave up 7 bases and J gave up 4 bases; unmatched junction bases: 6. This CDR3 is CSVSGISYEQYF. DNA for the CDR3: TGCAGTGTTAGCGGGATTAGTTACGAGCAGTACTTC.

V usage is TRBV5-1 and J usage is TRBJ1-1; a possible D gene is TRBD1 (6 bases). The CDR3 loop spans 15 amino acids. Germline V gives CDR1 SGHRS, CDR2 YFSETQ. Trimming cost V 0 bases and J 4 bases, with 13 bases left between them. The CDR3 sequence: CASSLGVRGTTEAFF. The CDR3 region has the DNA TGCGCCAGCAGCTTGGGGGTCAGGGGTACCACTGAAGCTTTCTTT.

The chain combines TRBV5-1 with TRBJ2-4; D is tentatively TRBD1 or TRBD2 (7 bases each). Trimming removed 6 bases from V and 8 bases from J, with 15 bases in between. CDR1 is SGHRS and CDR2 is YFSETQ in the germline V gene. This CDR3 has 13 amino acids. As DNA, the CDR3 is TGCGCCAGCACACGGGGAGGGGGCTACATTCAGTACTTC. It yields the protein CASTRGGGYIQYF.

This sequence joins TRBV10-3 and TRBJ2-7; D uncertain. This CDR3 contains 14 residues. Germline assignment: CDR1 ENHRY and CDR2 SYGVKD. The germline V and J ends were trimmed by 6 bases and 3 bases, with 15 bases remaining between them. For the CDR3, the DNA is TGTGCCATCAGACCGGACCTAACCGACTACGAGCAGTACTTC. Amino acid sequence: CAIRPDLTDYEQYF.

This clonotype was detected ten times or more. The gene calls are TRBV5-1 and TRBJ1-1; TRBD1 aligns across 7 bases. The CDR3 consists of 15 residues. Germline assignment: CDR1 SGHRS and CDR2 YFSETQ. The V and J ends lost 0 bases and 2 bases, in that order; junction bases with no gene match: 4. The CDR3 is CASSLGRGQNTEAFF. DNA for the CDR3: TGCGCCAGCAGCTTGGGAAGGGGGCAAAACACTGAAGCTTTCTTT.

This clonotype was observed many times. The chain combines TRBV20-1 with TRBJ2-5; no definite D call. V shed 2 bases and J shed 0 bases, with 7 bases lying between them. Germline V gives CDR1 DFQATT, CDR2 SNEGSKA (reference sequence). The CDR3 spans 13 residues. The CDR3 sequence: CSARPGYQETQYF. CDR3 DNA: TGCAGTGCTAGACCGGGCTACCAAGAGACCCAGTACTTC.

There are a few counts of this clonotype. The chain employs TRBV18 and TRBJ2-5, with D tentatively TRBD2 (6 bases). V lost 5 bases, J lost 1 base, and 11 bases lay in between. CDR3 size: 14 residues. Per the germline V gene, CDR1 is KGHSH and CDR2 is LQKENI. The CDR3 sequence: CASSARDFQETQYF. As DNA, the CDR3 is TGTGCCAGCTCAGCCCGGGACTTCCAAGAGACCCAGTACTTC.